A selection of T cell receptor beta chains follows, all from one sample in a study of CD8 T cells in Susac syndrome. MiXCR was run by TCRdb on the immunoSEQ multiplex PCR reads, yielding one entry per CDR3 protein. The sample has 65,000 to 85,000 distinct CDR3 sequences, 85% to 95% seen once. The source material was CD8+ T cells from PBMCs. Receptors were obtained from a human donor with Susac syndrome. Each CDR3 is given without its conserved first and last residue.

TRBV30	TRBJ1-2	AWSVSGAGGYT
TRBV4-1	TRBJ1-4	ASSQERAAGEKLF
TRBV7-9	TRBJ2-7	ASSLLAGPYEQY
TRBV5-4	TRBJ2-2	ASSLAGGQNTGELF
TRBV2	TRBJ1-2	ASSEFGQGLGYT
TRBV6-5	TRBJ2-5	ASSPLAGGVETQY
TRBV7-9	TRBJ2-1	ASSPSRQNNEQF
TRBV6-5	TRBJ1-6	ASSYPGSNSPLH
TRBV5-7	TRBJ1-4	ASRPDVRADNEKLF
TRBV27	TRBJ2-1	ASSLFEGDSYNEQF
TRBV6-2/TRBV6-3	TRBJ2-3	ASEGLAGRFGTDTQY
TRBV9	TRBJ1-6	ASSPDRGQNSPLH
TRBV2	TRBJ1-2	ASSVRAGNYGYT
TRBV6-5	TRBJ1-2	ASSYSMAGGTDGYT
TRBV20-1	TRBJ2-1	SATIPGTGGLAGYNEQF
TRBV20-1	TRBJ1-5	SARGNQPQH
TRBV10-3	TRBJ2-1	AISDAGILGLNEQF
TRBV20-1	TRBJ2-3	SAGLSGRARDTQY
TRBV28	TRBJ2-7	ASSLSSGRSYEQY
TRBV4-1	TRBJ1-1	ASSHTGKEAF
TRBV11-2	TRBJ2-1	ASSRRIAGGYGDEQF
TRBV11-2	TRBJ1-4	ASSLSRVEKLF
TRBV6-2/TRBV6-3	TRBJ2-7	ASSKRDRAYEQY
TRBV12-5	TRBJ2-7	ASATRPLSYEQY
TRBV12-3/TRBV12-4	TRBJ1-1	ASSHVGLNTEAF
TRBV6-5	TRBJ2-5	ASGRLAGGVETQY
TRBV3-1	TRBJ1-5	ASSRDGTPNQPQH
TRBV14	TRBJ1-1	ASSQVNRHTEAF
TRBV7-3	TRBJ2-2	ASTTNRGTNTGELF
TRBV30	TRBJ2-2	AWSGGRNTGELF
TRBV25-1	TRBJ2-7	ASSSGTGLHEQY
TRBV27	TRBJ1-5	ASSRTSGTALAGVAQH
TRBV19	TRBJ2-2	ASRPANTGELF
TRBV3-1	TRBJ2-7	ASSQDERIYEQY
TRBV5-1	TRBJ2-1	ASSLGGVGDEQF
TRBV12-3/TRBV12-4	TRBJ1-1	ASTLTPQGEAF
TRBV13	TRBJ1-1	ASGQGPDEAF
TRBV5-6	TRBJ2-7	ASSFGQGFYEQY
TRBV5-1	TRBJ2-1	ASSGGGTGVFNEQF
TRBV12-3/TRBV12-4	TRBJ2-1	ASSFPPGGNEQF
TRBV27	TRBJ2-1	ASSLLPPNTNEQF
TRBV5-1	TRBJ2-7	ASSFAKSSYEQY
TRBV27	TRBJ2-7	ASSKGGSYEQY
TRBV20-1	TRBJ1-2	SATGQALNYGYT
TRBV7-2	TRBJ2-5	ASGEGAGGRPETQY
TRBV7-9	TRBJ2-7	ASSSQGSEQY
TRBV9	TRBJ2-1	ASGGGTSGRSYNEQF
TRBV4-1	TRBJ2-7	ASSQDGIFRDEQY
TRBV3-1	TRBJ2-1	ASRGGDQDYNEQF
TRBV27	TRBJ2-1	ASRAGGYNEQF
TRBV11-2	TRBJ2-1	ASSLVQIYNEQF
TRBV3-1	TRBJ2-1	ASSPIRRDYNEQF
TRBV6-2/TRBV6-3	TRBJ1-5	ASSYRQAGGNQPQH
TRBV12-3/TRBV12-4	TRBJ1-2	ASSLALIGGGDGYT
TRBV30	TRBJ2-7	AWSVPTGLSYEQY
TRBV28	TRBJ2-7	ASTGTYSYEQY
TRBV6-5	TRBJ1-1	ASSYSKGLEAF
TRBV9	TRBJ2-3	ASSLGGSGGARDTQY
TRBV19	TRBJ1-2	ASLGQGVNYGYT
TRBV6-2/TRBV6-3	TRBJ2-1	ASSYLGLLSSYNEQF